This T cell receptor (beta chain) came from a study of CD8+ T cells in alopecia areata. Germline V lookup: CDR1 ENHRY, CDR2 SYGVKD. V lost 11 bases, J lost 2 bases, and 8 bases stayed unmatched. The CDR3 totals 13 residues. Study results and caveats: Greater clonality was observed in lesional scalp samples, especially alopecia totalis/universalis, versus normal scalp. Mouse data revealed clearer TCR sharing than patient data did, a gap possibly tied to HLA.

This clone has more than one count but fewer than ten. Its antigen is unidentified. RNA extraction and reverse transcription yielded cDNA as sequencing template. The assay was immunoSEQ multiplex PCR, and TCRdb's table has in-frame clones only and misses some. The profile shows 140,000 to 150,000 clones, approximately 56% of them singletons. The chain recombines TRBV10-3 with TRBJ2-7, with 8 bases fitting TRBD1. Material for sequencing was CD8+ T cells sorted from blood. This TCR was recovered from a human donor in good health. The CDR3 DNA follows: TGTGCCGCCTGGACAGGGCACCCCTACGAGCAGTACTTC. It codes for CAAWTGHPYEQYF.